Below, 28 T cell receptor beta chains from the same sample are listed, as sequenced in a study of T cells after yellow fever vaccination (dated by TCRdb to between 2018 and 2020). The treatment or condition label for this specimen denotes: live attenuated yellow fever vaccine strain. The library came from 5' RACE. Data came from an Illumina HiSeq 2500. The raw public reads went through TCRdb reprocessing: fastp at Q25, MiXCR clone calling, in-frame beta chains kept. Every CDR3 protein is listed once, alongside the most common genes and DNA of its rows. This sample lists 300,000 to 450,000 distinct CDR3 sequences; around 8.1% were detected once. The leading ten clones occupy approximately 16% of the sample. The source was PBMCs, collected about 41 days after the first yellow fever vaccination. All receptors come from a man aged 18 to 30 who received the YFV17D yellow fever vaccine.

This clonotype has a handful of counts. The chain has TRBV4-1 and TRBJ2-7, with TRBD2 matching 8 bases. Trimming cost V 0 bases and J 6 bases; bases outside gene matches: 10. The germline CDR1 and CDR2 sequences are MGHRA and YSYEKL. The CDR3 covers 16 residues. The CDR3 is CASSQEFRGGPFEQYV. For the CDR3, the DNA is TGCGCCAGCAGCCAAGAGTTCCGGGGGGGACCATTCGAGCAGTACGTC.

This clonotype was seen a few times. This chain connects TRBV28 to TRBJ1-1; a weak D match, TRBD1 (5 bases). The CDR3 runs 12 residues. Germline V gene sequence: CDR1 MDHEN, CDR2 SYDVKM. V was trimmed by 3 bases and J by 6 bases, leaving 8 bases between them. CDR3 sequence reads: CASSFRGAEAFF. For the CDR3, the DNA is TGTGCCAGCAGTTTCCGGGGCGCTGAAGCTTTCTTT.

The CDR3 sequence: CASSLETAKLEQYF. Written as DNA, the CDR3 is TGTGCCAGCTCACTCGAAACGGCCAAATTGGAGCAGTACTTC. The rearrangement joins TRBV18 to TRBJ2-7; D not certain. The CDR3 consists of 14 residues. CDR1 is KGHSH and CDR2 is LQKENI in the germline V gene. V lost 4 bases, J lost 7 bases, and 17 bases lay in between. The variable domain in full, with the rest retrieved from reference TRBV18 and TRBJ2-7, is NAGVMQNPRHLVRRRGQEARLRCSPMKGHSHVYWYRQLPEEGLKFMVYLQKENIIDESGMPKERFSAEFPKEGPSILRIQQVVRGDSAAYFCASSLETAKLEQYFGPGTRLTVT.

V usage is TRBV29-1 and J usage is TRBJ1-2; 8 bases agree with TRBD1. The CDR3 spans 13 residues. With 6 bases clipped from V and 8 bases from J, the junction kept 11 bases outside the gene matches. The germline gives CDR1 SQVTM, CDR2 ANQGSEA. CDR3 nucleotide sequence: TGCAGCGTGCGGACAGGGACGTATGTAGGCTACACCTTC. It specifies CSVRTGTYVGYTF.

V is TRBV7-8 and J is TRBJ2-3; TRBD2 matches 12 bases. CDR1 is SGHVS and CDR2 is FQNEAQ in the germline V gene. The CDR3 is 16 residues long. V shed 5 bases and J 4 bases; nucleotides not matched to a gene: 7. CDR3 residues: CASSALAGGGADTQYF. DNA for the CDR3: TGTGCCAGCAGCGCACTAGCGGGGGGCGGAGCAGATACGCAGTATTTT.

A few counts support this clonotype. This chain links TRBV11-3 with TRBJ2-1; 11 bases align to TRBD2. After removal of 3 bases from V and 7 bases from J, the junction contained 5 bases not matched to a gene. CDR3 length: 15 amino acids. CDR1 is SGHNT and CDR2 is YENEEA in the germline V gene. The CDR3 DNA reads TGTGCCAGCAGCTTGGATAGCGGGGGGGCTAATGAGCAGTTCTTC. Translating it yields CASSLDSGGANEQFF. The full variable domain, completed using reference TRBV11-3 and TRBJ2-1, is EAGVVQSPRYKIIEKKQPVAFWCNPISGHNTLYWYLQNLGQGPELLIRYENEEAVDDSQLPKDRFSAERLKGVDSTLKIQPAELGDSAVYLCASSLDSGGANEQFFGPGTRLTVL.

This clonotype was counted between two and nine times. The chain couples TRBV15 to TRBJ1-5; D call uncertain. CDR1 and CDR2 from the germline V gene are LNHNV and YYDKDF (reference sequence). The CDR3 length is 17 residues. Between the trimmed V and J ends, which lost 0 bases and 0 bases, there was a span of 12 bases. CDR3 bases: TGTGCCACCAGCAGAGATTGGGCAGTTAATAGCAATCAGCCCCAGCATTTT. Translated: CATSRDWAVNSNQPQHF.

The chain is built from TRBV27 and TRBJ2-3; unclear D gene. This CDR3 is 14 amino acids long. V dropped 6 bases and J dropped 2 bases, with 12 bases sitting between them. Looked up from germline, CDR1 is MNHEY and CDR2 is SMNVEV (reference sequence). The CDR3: CASSLGRTTDTQYF. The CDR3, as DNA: TGTGCCAGCAGCCTGGGCAGGACCACAGATACGCAGTATTTT.

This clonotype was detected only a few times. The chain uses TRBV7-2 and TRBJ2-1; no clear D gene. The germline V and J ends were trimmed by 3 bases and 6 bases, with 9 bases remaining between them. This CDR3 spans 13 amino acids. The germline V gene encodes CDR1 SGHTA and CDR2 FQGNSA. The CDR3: CASSFSWVNEQFF. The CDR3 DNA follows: TGTGCCAGCAGCTTCTCGTGGGTCAATGAGCAGTTCTTC.

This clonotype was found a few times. CDR3 sequence: CASSGGLAAFGEQFF. DNA of the CDR3: TGTGCCAGTAGTGGGGGACTAGCCGCCTTTGGTGAGCAGTTCTTC. This sequence joins TRBV19 and TRBJ2-1, with 9 bases lining up with TRBD2. The germline CDR1 and CDR2 sequences are LNHDA and SQIVND (reference sequence). Trimming cost V 5 bases and J 9 bases; bases outside gene matches: 11. The CDR3 extends over 15 amino acids.

The CDR3 sequence is CATSSRTGGAIQPQHF. Written as DNA, the CDR3 is TGTGCCACCAGCAGTCGAACAGGGGGCGCGATTCAGCCCCAGCATTTT. This chain joins TRBV15 and TRBJ1-5; 9 nucleotides match TRBD1. V lost 3 bases, J lost 6 bases, and 9 bases stayed unmatched. This CDR3 is built from 16 residues. Germline assignment: CDR1 LNHNV and CDR2 YYDKDF (reference sequence).

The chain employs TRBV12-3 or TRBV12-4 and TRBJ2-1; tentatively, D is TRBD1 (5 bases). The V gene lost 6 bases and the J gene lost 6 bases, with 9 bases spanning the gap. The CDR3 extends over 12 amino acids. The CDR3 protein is CASRDNSNEQFF. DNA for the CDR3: TGTGCCAGCAGGGACAATTCCAATGAGCAGTTCTTC.

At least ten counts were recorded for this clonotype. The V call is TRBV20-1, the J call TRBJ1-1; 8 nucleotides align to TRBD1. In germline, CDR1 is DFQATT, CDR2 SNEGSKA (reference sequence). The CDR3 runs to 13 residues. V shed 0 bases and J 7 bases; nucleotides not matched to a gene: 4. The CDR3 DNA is TGCAGTGCTAGAGATTTAGGACAGGGTGAAGCTTTCTTT. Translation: CSARDLGQGEAFF.

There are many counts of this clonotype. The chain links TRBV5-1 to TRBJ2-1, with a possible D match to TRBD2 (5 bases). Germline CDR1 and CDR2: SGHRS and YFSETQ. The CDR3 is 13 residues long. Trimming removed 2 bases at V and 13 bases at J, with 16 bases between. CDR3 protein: CASSLESTGVQFF. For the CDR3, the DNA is TGCGCCAGCAGCTTAGAAAGCACCGGGGTCCAGTTCTTC.

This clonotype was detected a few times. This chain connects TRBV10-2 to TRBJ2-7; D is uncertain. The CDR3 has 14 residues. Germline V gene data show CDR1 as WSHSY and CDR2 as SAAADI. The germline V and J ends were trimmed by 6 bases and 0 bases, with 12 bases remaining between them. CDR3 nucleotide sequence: TGCGCCAGCAGAGCTAGAGACGGCTCCTACGAGCAGTACTTC. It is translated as CASRARDGSYEQYF.

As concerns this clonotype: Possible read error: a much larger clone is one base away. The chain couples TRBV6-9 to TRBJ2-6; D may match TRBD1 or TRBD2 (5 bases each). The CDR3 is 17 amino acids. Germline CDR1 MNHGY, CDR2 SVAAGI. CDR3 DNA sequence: TGTGCCTGCAGCGTGGGGGAATACACTGCTGGGGCCAACGTCCTGACTTTC. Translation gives CACSVGEYTAGANVLTF.

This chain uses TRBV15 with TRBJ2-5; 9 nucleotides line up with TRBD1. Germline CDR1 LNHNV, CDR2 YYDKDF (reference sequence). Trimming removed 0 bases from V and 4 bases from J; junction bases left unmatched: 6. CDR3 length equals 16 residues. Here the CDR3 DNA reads TGTGCCACCAGCAGAGATTTAGGACAGGGGACAGAGACCCAGTACTTC. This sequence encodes CATSRDLGQGTETQYF.

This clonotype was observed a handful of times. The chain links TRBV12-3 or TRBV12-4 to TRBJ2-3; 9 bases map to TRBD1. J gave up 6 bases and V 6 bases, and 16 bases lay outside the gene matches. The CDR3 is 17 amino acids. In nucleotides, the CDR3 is TGTGCCAGCAGCTTCTCGGCACCGGGACAGGGTGGGGATACGCAGTATTTT. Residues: CASSFSAPGQGGDTQYF.

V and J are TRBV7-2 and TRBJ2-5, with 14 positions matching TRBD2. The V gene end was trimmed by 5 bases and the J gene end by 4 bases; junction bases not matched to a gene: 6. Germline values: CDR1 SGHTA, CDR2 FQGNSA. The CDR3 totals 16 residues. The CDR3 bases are TGTGCCAGCAGCGCCCAGGGACTAGCGGGGGTAGAGACCCAGTACTTC. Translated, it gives CASSAQGLAGVETQYF.

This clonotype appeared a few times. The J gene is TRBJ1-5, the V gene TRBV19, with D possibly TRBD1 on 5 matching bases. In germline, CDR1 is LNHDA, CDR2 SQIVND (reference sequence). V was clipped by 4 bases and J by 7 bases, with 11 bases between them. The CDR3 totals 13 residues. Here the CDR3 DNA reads TGTGCCAGTAGTAACTGGGAGGGGCAGCCCCAGCATTTT. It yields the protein CASSNWEGQPQHF.

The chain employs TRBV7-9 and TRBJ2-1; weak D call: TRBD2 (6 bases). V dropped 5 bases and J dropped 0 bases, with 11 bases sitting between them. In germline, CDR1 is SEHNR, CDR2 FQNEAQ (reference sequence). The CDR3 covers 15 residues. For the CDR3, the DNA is TGTGCCAGCAGCCCTCGGACTACCTCCTACAATGAGCAGTTCTTC. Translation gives CASSPRTTSYNEQFF.

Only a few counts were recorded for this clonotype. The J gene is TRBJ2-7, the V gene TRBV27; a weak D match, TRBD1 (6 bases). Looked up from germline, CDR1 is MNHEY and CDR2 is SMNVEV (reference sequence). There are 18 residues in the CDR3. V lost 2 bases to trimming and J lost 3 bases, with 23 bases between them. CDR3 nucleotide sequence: TGTGCCAGCAGTTTAGAAGGGACAACCTCCTTAATCGGCTACGAGCAGTACGTC. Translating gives CASSLEGTTSLIGYEQYV.

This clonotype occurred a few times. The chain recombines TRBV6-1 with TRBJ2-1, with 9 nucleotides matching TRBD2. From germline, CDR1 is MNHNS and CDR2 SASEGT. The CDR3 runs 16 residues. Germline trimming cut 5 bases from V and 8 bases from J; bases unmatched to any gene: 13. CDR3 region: CASSISGGSGSDEQFF. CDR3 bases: TGTGCCAGCAGTATTAGCGGGGGCAGTGGTTCGGATGAGCAGTTCTTC.

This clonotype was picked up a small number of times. CDR3 in amino acids: CASSFESGVTNEKLFF. In nucleotides, the CDR3 is TGTGCCAGCAGCTTTGAGTCAGGGGTGACTAATGAAAAACTGTTTTTT. V is TRBV11-2 and J is TRBJ1-4; TRBD1 might be the D (6 bases). V was pared by 3 bases and J by 2 bases, with 13 bases between. The CDR3 is 16 amino acids. Germline V gene data show CDR1 as SGHAT and CDR2 as FQNNGV. The whole variable domain, remainder taken from reference TRBV11-2 and TRBJ1-4, is EAGVAQSPRYKIIEKRQSVAFWCNPISGHATLYWYQQILGQGPKLLIQFQNNGVVDDSQLPKDRFSAERLKGVDSTLKIQPAKLEDSAVYLCASSFESGVTNEKLFFGSGTQLSVL.

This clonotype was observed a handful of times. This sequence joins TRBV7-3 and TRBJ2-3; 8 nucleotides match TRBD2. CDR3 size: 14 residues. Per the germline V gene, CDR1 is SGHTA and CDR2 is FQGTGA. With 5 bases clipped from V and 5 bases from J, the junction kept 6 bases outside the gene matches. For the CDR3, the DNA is TGTGCCAGCAGCCGCGGACGGGAGGGAGATACGCAGTATTTT. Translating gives CASSRGREGDTQYF.

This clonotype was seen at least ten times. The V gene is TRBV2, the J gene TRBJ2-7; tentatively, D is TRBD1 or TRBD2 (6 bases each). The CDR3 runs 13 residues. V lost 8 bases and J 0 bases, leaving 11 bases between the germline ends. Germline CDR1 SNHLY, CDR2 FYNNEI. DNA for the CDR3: TGTGCCAGCGGCGGGACATTCTCCTACGAGCAGTACTTC. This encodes CASGGTFSYEQYF.

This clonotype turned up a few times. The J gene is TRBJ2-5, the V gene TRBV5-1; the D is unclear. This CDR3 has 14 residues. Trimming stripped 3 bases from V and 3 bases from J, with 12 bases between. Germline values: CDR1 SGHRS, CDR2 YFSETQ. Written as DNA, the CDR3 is TGCGCCAGCAGCTCGACTGACGGAGAAGAGACCCAGTACTTC. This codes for CASSSTDGEETQYF.

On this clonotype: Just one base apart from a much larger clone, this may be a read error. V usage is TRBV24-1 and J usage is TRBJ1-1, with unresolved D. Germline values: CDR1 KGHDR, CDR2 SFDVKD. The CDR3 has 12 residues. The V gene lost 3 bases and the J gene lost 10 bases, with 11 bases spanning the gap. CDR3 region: CATSDKLGSAFF. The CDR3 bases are TGTGCCACCAGTGATAAATTGGGGTCAGCTTTCTTT.